The clone carrying this T cell receptor (beta chain) was detected a few times. Its target is unknown. A read error is possible here, since a much larger clone lies one base away. The sample carries other DNA sequences with the same CDR3. Bulk PBMC genomic DNA spanned ten immunoSEQ deep plates. TCRdb's copy holds only in-frame clones and misses some; the assay was immunoSEQ multiplex PCR. The sample carries fewer than 600,000 clones, around 77% recorded once. This record belongs to a study of shared clonotypes between healthy human individuals. Across the whole study: The people who gave samples were two women and three men aged 18 to 49. Study results and limitations: Sampling included only blood; tissue repertoires likely differ. Sequencing depth was expected to affect clonotype sharing among donors.

The germline CDR1 and CDR2 sequences are SGHNT and YYREEE (reference sequence). The CDR3 runs to 11 residues. The sequencing input was PBMCs. V gene TRBV5-4 combines with J gene TRBJ2-5; D is undetermined. This clonotype was obtained from a middle-aged woman in good health. Some clones in this sample may be carry-over from other donors' samples. Written as DNA, the CDR3 is TGTGCCAGCAGCCTGGACGGGCCCCAATACTTC. Protein: CASSLDGPQYF.